This T cell receptor beta chain was sequenced for a study of cytomegalovirus exposure and HLA in healthy donors. General observations from the study: Rarity characterized most TCR sequences, yet some public TCRs appeared in many donors. Later work found most CMV-associated TCR beta chains apparently HLA-restricted. V- and J-gene trimming of TCR beta was linked (in a later analysis) to a missense DCLRE1C variant.

Each of the donors was a healthy bone marrow donor. The PCR used 60 Vbeta and 13 Jbeta primers. Profiled with immunoSEQ multiplex PCR; TCRdb holds only in-frame clones, not every one. The profile shows about 190,000 clones, roughly four fifths of them singletons. In germline, CDR1 is WNHNN, CDR2 SYGVQD (reference sequence). Trimming removed 7 bases from V and 7 bases from J; junction bases left unmatched: 5. The CDR3 extends over 12 amino acids. In this sample, this clone turned up a few times. Its cognate antigen is unknown. The chain uses TRBV10-1 and TRBJ2-7, with 9 bases identical to TRBD1. The TCR was taken from a woman aged 25 to 39 in good health and CMV-seropositive. The sample consisted of PBMCs. The DNA of the CDR3 is TGCGCCAGCACGGGACAGGGACCTGAGCAGTACTTC. This translates into CASTGQGPEQYF.